This TCR beta chain appears in the sequencing data of a study of OX40 agonist ivuxolimab in advanced cancers. This table comes from immunoSEQ multiplex PCR, and its TCRdb copy is limited to in-frame clones, with some not included. The data contain 75,000 to 95,000 clones, over 80% of them singletons. The sample holds one count of this clone. Per the germline V gene, CDR1 is SEHNR and CDR2 is FQNEAQ (reference sequence). The CDR3 sequence is 14 residues long. V lost 3 bases to trimming and J lost 3 bases, with 11 bases between them. The chain has TRBV7-9 and TRBJ1-1; no clear D gene. The sample here was CD4+ or CD8+ T cells sorted from blood, taken in a trial of the OX40 agonist ivuxolimab. The clonotype comes from an adult with an advanced solid tumor such as melanoma, head and neck, liver or kidney cancer. The CDR3, as DNA: TGTGCCAGCAGCTTTCCCTCGAGGGACACTGAAGCTTTCTTT. It encodes CASSFPSRDTEAFF.